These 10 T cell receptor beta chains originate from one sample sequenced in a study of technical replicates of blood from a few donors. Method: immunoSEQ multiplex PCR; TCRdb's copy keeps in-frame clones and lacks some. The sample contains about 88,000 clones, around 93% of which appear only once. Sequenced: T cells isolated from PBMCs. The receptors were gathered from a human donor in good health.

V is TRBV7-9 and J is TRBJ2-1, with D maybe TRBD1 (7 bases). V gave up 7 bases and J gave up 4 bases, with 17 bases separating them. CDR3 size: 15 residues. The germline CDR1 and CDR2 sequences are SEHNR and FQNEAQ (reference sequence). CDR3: CASNRQGGLYNEQFF. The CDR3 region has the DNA TGTGCCAGCAACAGACAGGGAGGATTATACAATGAGCAGTTCTTC.

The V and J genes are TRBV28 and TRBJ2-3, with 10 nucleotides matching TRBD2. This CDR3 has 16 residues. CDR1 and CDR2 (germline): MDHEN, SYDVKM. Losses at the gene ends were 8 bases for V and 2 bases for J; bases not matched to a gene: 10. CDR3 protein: CASDDALAGATDTQYF. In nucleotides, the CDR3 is TGTGCCAGCGACGATGCCCTAGCGGGGGCCACAGATACGCAGTATTTT.

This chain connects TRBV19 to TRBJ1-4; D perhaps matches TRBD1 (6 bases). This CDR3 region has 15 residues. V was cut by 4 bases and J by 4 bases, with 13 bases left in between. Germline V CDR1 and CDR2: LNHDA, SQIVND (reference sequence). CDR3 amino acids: CASSRTGTFNEKLFF. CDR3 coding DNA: TGTGCCAGTAGTAGAACCGGGACATTTAATGAAAAACTGTTTTTT.

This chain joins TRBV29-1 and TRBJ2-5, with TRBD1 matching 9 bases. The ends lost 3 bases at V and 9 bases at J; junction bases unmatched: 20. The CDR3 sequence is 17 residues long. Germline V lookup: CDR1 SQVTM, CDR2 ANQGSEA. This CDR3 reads CSVEGRFRDRVMEAQYF. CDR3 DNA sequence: TGCAGCGTTGAGGGCCGATTCCGGGACAGGGTGATGGAGGCCCAGTACTTC.

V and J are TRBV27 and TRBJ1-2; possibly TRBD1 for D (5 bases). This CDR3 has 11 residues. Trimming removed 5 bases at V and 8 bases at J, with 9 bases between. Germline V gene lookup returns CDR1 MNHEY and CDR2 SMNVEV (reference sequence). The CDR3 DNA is TGTGCCAGCAGTGGGGCGGAGGGCTACACCTTC. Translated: CASSGAEGYTF.

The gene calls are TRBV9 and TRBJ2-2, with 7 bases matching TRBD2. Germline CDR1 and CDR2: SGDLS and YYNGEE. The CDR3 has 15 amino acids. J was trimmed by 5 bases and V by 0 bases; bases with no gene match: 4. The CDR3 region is CASSVGGLGTGELFF. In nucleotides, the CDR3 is TGTGCCAGCAGCGTAGGAGGACTAGGGACCGGGGAGCTGTTTTTT.

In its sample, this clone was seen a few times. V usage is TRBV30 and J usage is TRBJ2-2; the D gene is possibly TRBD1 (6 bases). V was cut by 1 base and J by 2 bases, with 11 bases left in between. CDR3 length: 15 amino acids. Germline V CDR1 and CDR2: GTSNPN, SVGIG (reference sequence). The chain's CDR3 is CAWSALGANTGELFF. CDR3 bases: TGTGCCTGGAGTGCCCTGGGGGCTAACACCGGGGAGCTGTTTTTT.

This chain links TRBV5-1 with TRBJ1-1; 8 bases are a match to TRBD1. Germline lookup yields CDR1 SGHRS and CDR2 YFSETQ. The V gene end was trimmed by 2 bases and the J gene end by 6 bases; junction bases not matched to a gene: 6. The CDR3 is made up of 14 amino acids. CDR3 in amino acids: CASSFRTGSAEAFF. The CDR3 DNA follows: TGCGCCAGCAGCTTCCGGACAGGGAGTGCTGAAGCTTTCTTT.

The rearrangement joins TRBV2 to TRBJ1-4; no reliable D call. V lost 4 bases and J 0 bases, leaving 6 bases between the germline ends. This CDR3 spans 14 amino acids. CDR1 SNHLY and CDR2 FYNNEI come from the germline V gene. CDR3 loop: CASSGSATNEKLFF. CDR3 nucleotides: TGTGCCAGCAGTGGTTCCGCAACTAATGAAAAACTGTTTTTT.

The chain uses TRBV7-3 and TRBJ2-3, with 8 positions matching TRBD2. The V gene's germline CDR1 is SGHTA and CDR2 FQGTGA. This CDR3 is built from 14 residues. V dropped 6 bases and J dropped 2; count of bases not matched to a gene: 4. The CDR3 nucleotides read TGTGCCAGCAGGTTGGGACTAGACACAGATACGCAGTATTTT. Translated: CASRLGLDTDTQYF.